This T cell receptor beta chain was sequenced in a study of blood T cells in healthy people across ages. Overall study findings and caveats: There were more naive CD4+ cells and higher diversity in long-lived donors than in aged donors.

Per the germline V gene, CDR1 is MNHEY and CDR2 is SMNVEV (reference sequence). The V end was cut by 3 bases, the J end by 3 bases, with 9 bases between. The CDR3 has 13 residues. Primers used in a second PCR of roughly 6 to 11 cycles were a sample-barcoded 5' primer and a J-beta primer mix. CDR3-containing paired-end reads numbering at least 2.5 million came from each sample. One entry per CDR3 protein results from TCRdb running MiXCR on the 5' RACE reads. The sample carries approximately 360,000 distinct CDR3 sequences, approximately 52% recorded once. There are a few counts of this clonotype. The antigen is undetermined.

This receptor was taken from a man aged 60 to 75 in good health. The chain combines TRBV27 with TRBJ2-7, with D possibly being TRBD1 (6 bases). Sequenced: blood. For the CDR3, the DNA is TGTGCCAGCAGTTTTACAGGGTTCTACGAGCAGTACTTC. Protein: CASSFTGFYEQYF.